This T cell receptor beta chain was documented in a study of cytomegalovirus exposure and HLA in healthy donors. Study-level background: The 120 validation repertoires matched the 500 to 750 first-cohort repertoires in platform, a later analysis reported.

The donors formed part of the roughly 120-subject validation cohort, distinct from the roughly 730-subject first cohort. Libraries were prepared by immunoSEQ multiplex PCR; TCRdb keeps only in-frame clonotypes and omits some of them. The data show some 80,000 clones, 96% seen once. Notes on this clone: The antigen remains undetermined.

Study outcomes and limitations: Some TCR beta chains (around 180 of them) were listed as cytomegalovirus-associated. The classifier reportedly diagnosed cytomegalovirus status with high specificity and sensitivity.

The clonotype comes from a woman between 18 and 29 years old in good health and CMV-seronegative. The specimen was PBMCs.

The CDR3 loop is CASSLGRTGSYEQYF. In DNA, the CDR3 is TGTGCCAGCAGCTTAGGAAGGACAGGGAGCTACGAGCAGTACTTC. The gene calls are TRBV11-2 and TRBJ2-7; TRBD1 aligns across 8 bases. The junction had 5 bases not matched to a gene; V was cut back by 1 base and J by 3 bases. CDR1 SGHAT and CDR2 FQNNGV come from the germline V gene. This CDR3 comprises 15 residues.